These 6 T cell receptor beta chains came from one sample sequenced in a study of somatic mutations in cytotoxic T cells in rheumatoid arthritis. Measured with immunoSEQ multiplex PCR; TCRdb has only the in-frame clones, and not every one. The sample lists 20,000 or so clones, approximately 78% occurring once. Sequenced material: CD8+ T cells sorted from blood. The receptors here all came from an adult with rheumatoid arthritis.

In its sample, this clone was seen once. The V and J genes are TRBV11-2 and TRBJ2-5; TRBD2 agrees at 8 bases. Germline assignment: CDR1 SGHAT and CDR2 FQNNGV. The J segment lost 4 bases and the V segment lost 1 base, leaving 5 bases of the junction unmatched. The CDR3 extends over 15 amino acids. The DNA for the CDR3 is TGTGCCAGCAGCTTAGGTGCGAGCGGGAGAGAGACCCAGTACTTC. Translating gives CASSLGASGRETQYF.

This clone was counted only a few times. The chain recombines TRBV6-5 with TRBJ1-6, with D possibly TRBD1 on 6 matching bases. Germline V CDR1 and CDR2: MNHEY, SVGAGI. V was pared by 7 bases and J by 9 bases, with 10 bases between. The CDR3 extends over 12 amino acids. In DNA form, the CDR3 reads TGTGCCAGCAACCCCAGGGGTTCACCCCTCCACTTT. This sequence encodes CASNPRGSPLHF.

This rearrangement joins TRBV27 to TRBJ2-7, with 7 nucleotides matching TRBD2. The CDR3 sequence is 15 residues long. V gave up 4 bases and J gave up 2 bases; unmatched junction bases: 8. CDR1 and CDR2 (germline): MNHEY, SMNVEV (reference sequence). CDR3 DNA: TGTGCCAGCAGTTCCCGTGGGACTACTGCCTACGAGCAGTACTTC. Translation gives CASSSRGTTAYEQYF.

The chain is built from TRBV9 and TRBJ2-7; 10 bases are a match to TRBD1. This CDR3 contains 18 residues. V trimming: 4 bases; J trimming: 5 bases; junction bases outside the gene matches: 18. Germline lookup yields CDR1 SGDLS and CDR2 YYNGEE. The CDR3 here is CASSTSGAVTGQGNEQYF. DNA for the CDR3: TGTGCCAGCAGCACAAGTGGGGCGGTTACGGGACAGGGGAACGAGCAGTACTTC.

This sequence joins TRBV28 and TRBJ2-5; 9 positions match TRBD2. The CDR3 contains 17 residues. V lost 3 bases and J lost 1; bases outside the gene matches: 9. Germline-derived CDR1 and CDR2 are MDHEN and SYDVKM. CDR3 loop: CASSLPWEGLAQETQYF. The DNA of the CDR3 is TGTGCCAGCAGTTTGCCTTGGGAGGGACTAGCCCAAGAGACCCAGTACTTC.

The chain uses TRBV14 and TRBJ2-7; D is undetermined. Trimming took off 4 bases at V and 3 bases at J, with 13 bases between the two ends. The CDR3 contains 14 residues. Germline CDR1 is SGHDN and CDR2 is FVKESK. CDR3 protein: CASSRADWGYEQYF. The CDR3 nucleotides read TGTGCCAGCAGCCGGGCTGATTGGGGCTACGAGCAGTACTTC.